The clone carrying this T cell receptor (beta chain) was counted ten times or more. Antigen: not known. Sample time point: sample taken at primary tumor resection. The CDR3 runs 17 residues. V lost 2 bases and J lost 2; bases outside the gene matches: 9. Germline V gene sequence: CDR1 MNHNY, CDR2 SVGAGI (reference sequence). This entry comes from a study of spatial heterogeneity in lung cancer. Study-level results: Tumor TCRs that were ubiquitous and expanded showed up in blood more at resection than follow-up.

Every TCR cDNA molecule bore its own unique molecular identifier. Via MiXCR, TCRdb re-called the 5' RACE reads, giving one row per CDR3 protein. The sample yields nearly 80,000 distinct CDR3 sequences, 7.5% to 9.5% seen once. The clonotype was recovered from a male donor with early-stage non-small cell lung cancer. The starting material was PBMCs, obtained at surgery. The J gene is TRBJ2-3, the V gene TRBV6-6; 8 bases fit TRBD1. CDR3 protein: CASSYPAGTGATDTQYF. CDR3 nucleotides: TGTGCCAGCAGTTACCCGGCCGGGACAGGTGCCACAGATACGCAGTATTTT.